Here is one TCR beta chain with its context. The target antigen is unknown. The J segment lost 5 bases and the V segment lost 5 bases, leaving 5 bases of the junction unmatched. Per germline, CDR1 MNHNY and CDR2 SVGAGI (reference sequence). This CDR3 is 14 amino acids long. These data come from a study of T cell repertoires in cytomegalovirus infection. As for the study in general: From public TCR beta signatures came an indication of both CMV infection and matching HLA type.

TCRdb ran MiXCR on the reads and lists one entry per CDR3 protein. Among about 570,000 distinct CDR3 sequences listed, under 45% were seen once. The sequence was collected from a human donor in good health (CMV status not recorded). Some clones in this sample may be carry-over from other donors' samples. The sequencing used cultured PBMCs, collected from culture after CMV antigen stimulation. The chain links TRBV6-6 to TRBJ1-4; 7 bases fit TRBD1. This CDR3 is CASSVGQLNEKLFF. CDR3 bases: TGTGCCAGCAGTGTGGGACAGCTAAATGAAAAACTGTTTTTT.